The clone carrying this TCR beta chain has just a few counts. Its matching antigen is unknown. The V and J ends lost 0 bases and 0 bases respectively, with 15 bases between them. CDR3 length equals 18 residues. Germline CDR1 and CDR2: LNHNV and YYDKDF (reference sequence). These data come from a study of response to subunit inactivated influenza vaccine. TCRdb reprocessed the RT-PCR reads via MiXCR and lists one record per CDR3 protein. Counted here are about 650,000 distinct CDR3 sequences, about a sixth occurring once; the ten biggest clones make up about 9.9%. Study-level points and caveats: Researchers suggested that each seasonal influenza vaccination recruits few new T cells.

Sequenced material: PBMCs from blood, taken roughly 12 days after vaccination. The chain combines TRBV15 with TRBJ2-4; weak D call: TRBD1 (6 bases). This sequence was found in a man aged 50 or older who received an inactivated influenza vaccine. The CDR3 DNA is TGTGCCACCAGCAGAGAGGCTTACAGGGCCCTAGCCAAAAACATTCAGTACTTC. Amino acids: CATSREAYRALAKNIQYF.